The sample holds many counts of the clone carrying this T cell receptor beta chain. This sample was taken from a study of T cells in Graves' hyperthyroidism and ophthalmopathy. Amplification of TCR beta CDR3 regions used RNA as the template. Primed by the HTBI set, a first-round RT-PCR was run on the TCR CDR3. TCRdb used MiXCR to reprocess the multiplex PCR reads, holding one entry per CDR3 protein. The data contain some 490,000 distinct CDR3 sequences, around 15% of them singletons. Germline trimming cut 5 bases from V and 6 bases from J; bases unmatched to any gene: 8. The CDR3 is made up of 14 amino acids.

The chain joins TRBV12-3 or TRBV12-4 to TRBJ2-5, with 8 bases that match TRBD1. The sequence was collected from a woman aged 25 to 39 with Graves' ophthalmopathy. Sequencing used blood. CDR3 residues: CASSPGTGGKTQYF. CDR3 DNA: TGTGCCAGCAGTCCAGGGACAGGCGGGAAGACCCAGTACTTC.